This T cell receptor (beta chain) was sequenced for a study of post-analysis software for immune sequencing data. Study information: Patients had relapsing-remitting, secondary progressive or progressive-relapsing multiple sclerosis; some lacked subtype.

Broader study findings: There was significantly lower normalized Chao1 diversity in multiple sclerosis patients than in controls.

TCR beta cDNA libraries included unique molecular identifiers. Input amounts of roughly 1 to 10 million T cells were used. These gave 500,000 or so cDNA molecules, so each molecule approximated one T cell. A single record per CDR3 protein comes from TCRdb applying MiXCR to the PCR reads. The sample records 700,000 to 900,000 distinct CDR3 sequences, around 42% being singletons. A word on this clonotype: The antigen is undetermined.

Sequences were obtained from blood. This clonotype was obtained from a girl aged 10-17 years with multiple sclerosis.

In DNA form, the CDR3 reads TGTGCCAGCAGTAGTCCCGGGGGCTCCTACAATGAGCAGTTCTTC. Translated: CASSSPGGSYNEQFF. The gene calls are TRBV7-6 and TRBJ2-1; the D gene is possibly TRBD2 (6 bases). Germline lookup yields CDR1 SGHVS and CDR2 FNYEAQ. The CDR3 has 15 amino acids. Trimming removed 6 bases at V and 0 bases at J, with 12 bases between.